This paragraph covers one T cell receptor beta chain sequence. TCRdb's table, derived via immunoSEQ multiplex PCR, lists solely in-frame clones and lacks some. Counted here are about 94,000 clones, roughly 86% occurring once; the ten biggest clones make up approximately 5%. This sample was included in a study of identifying expanded T cells in peripheral blood. CDR1 is SGHRS, CDR2 YFSETQ, per germline. This CDR3 comprises 14 residues. V was pared by 5 bases and J by 0 bases, with 10 bases between. The sequenced material came from blood. The sequence derives from a person aged 18-69 years in good health. The chain links TRBV5-1 to TRBJ2-3; no firm D call. This CDR3 reads CASRNLQSTDTQYF. The CDR3 bases are TGCGCCAGCAGAAACTTACAGAGCACAGATACGCAGTATTTT.